Presented here are 6 T cell receptor beta chains from one specimen sequenced in a study of CD8+CD57+ T cells in acquired aplastic anemia. Genomic DNA provided the template from which TCR beta VDJ and CDR3 profiles were obtained. TCRdb called the reads again in MiXCR, with one record for every CDR3 protein. The repertoire has some 98,000 distinct CDR3 sequences, around 62% of them found once; the top ten carry around three fifths. All sequencing subjects had displayed CD8+CD57+ cell expansion on flow cytometry. The sample comprised sorted CD4+, CD8+, or CD8+CD57+ T cells (not recorded which) from PBMCs. The source of these receptors is a human donor with aplastic anemia.

J is TRBJ2-1 and V is TRBV2; the D gene is possibly TRBD2 (6 bases). Germline CDR1 reads SNHLY; CDR2 reads FYNNEI. The CDR3 length is 14 residues. With 6 bases removed from V and 2 bases from J, the gap between germline ends came to 11 bases. The CDR3: CASRGGAPYNEQFF. Written as DNA, the CDR3 is TGTGCCAGCAGGGGAGGAGCACCCTACAATGAGCAGTTCTTC. The complete variable domain, with remaining parts taken from reference TRBV2 and TRBJ2-1, reads EPEVTQTPSHQVTQMGQEVILRCVPISNHLYFYWYRQILGQKVEFLVSFYNNEISEKSEIFDDQFSVERPDGSNFTLKIRSTKLEDSAMYFCASRGGAPYNEQFFGPGTRLTVL.

The J gene is TRBJ2-5, the V gene TRBV7-6; TRBD1 matches at 8 bases. The junction had 4 bases not matched to a gene; V was cut back by 3 bases and J by 1 base. The germline CDR1 and CDR2 sequences are SGHVS and FNYEAQ. The CDR3 has 15 residues. CDR3 nucleotide sequence: TGTGCCAGCAGCTTCAGGACAGGGTTCCAAGAGACCCAGTACTTC. This gives the protein CASSFRTGFQETQYF.

The V gene is TRBV10-3, the J gene TRBJ1-2; TRBD1 aligns across 8 bases. The V gene's germline CDR1 is ENHRY and CDR2 SYGVKD. This CDR3 is 14 amino acids long. V was clipped by 5 bases and J by 3 bases; unmatched bases: 5. The CDR3 sequence is CAISQPGGDYGYTF. CDR3 sequence (DNA): TGTGCCATCAGTCAGCCAGGGGGCGACTATGGCTACACCTTC.

The chain links TRBV12-3 or TRBV12-4 to TRBJ2-1, with 10 bases lining up with TRBD2. The CDR3 length is 14 residues. V was clipped by 7 bases and J by 8 bases; unmatched bases: 8. In DNA form, the CDR3 reads TGTGCCAGCAATCTAGCGGGGGAAGGTTATGAGCAGTTCTTC. Protein sequence: CASNLAGEGYEQFF.

This clonotype has only a few counts. The chain combines TRBV7-8 with TRBJ2-3; TRBD1 is a possible D gene (5 bases). The V gene's germline CDR1 is SGHVS and CDR2 FQNEAQ. Trimming pared 10 bases from V and 2 bases from J, leaving 10 bases between. This CDR3 is built from 12 residues. The CDR3 reads CATTANTDTQYF. CDR3 in DNA: TGTGCCACGACAGCAAACACAGATACGCAGTATTTT.

The rearrangement joins TRBV7-6 to TRBJ1-2; D may be TRBD1 (5 bases). Germline loops: CDR1 SGHVS, CDR2 FNYEAQ. The CDR3 is made up of 16 amino acids. V was pared by 1 base and J by 5 bases, with 17 bases between. CDR3 residues: CASSLEGTPSGYGYTF. CDR3 bases: TGTGCCAGCAGCTTAGAGGGGACGCCGTCTGGGTATGGCTACACCTTC.